Below are 11 T cell receptor beta chains sequenced from a single sample in a study of OX40 agonist ivuxolimab in advanced cancers. Produced via immunoSEQ multiplex PCR; TCRdb's table is partial and in-frame only. The sample holds fewer than 55,000 clones, around 87% seen once. The input for sequencing was CD4+ or CD8+ T cells sorted from blood, taken in a trial of the OX40 agonist ivuxolimab. These receptor sequences come from an adult with an advanced solid tumor such as melanoma, head and neck, liver or kidney cancer.

The V and J genes are TRBV11-2 and TRBJ2-7; D is possibly TRBD1 (5 bases). CDR3 length equals 13 residues. Trimming removed 2 bases from V and 6 bases from J, with 11 bases in between. Germline CDR1 is SGHAT and CDR2 is FQNNGV. CDR3 in DNA: TGTGCCAGCAGCTTAAGGCAGGGAAGCGAGCAGTACTTC. Its translation is CASSLRQGSEQYF.

The chain employs TRBV30 and TRBJ2-3, with 11 bases fitting TRBD2. The junction had 8 bases not matched to a gene; V was cut back by 3 bases and J by 6 bases. This CDR3 comprises 15 residues. Germline V gene data show CDR1 as GTSNPN and CDR2 as SVGIG (reference sequence). CDR3 coding DNA: TGTGCCTGGAGCCGCTCTAGCGGGGGGCGGGATACGCAGTATTTT. Protein sequence: CAWSRSSGGRDTQYF.

The chain links TRBV19 to TRBJ1-1, with TRBD1 as a possible D gene (5 bases). Per germline, CDR1 LNHDA and CDR2 SQIVND (reference sequence). The CDR3 extends over 13 amino acids. V lost 2 bases and J 9 bases, leaving 13 bases between the germline ends. The CDR3 spells CASSISGARQAFF. CDR3 coding DNA: TGTGCCAGTAGTATAAGTGGGGCGCGACAAGCTTTCTTT.

V is TRBV7-6 and J is TRBJ2-7; tentatively, D is TRBD2 (7 bases). This CDR3 is built from 15 residues. Trimming cost V 5 bases and J 6 bases, with 20 bases left between them. Germline V gives CDR1 SGHVS, CDR2 FNYEAQ. CDR3 DNA sequence: TGTGCCAGCAGCGACCCCGGGACAACGGGGGGCGAGCAGTACTTC. Translated, it gives CASSDPGTTGGEQYF.

The CDR3: CAWEVQQETQYF. CDR3 DNA sequence: TGTGCCTGGGAGGTCCAGCAAGAGACCCAGTACTTC. The gene calls are TRBV30 and TRBJ2-5; no firm D call. CDR3 length equals 12 residues. The germline V gene has CDR1 GTSNPN and CDR2 SVGIG (reference sequence). V gave up 5 bases and J gave up 2 bases, with 9 bases separating them.

In DNA form, the CDR3 reads TGTGCCAGCAGCAGGGGCGCCAAAGAAAAACTGTTTTTT. Amino acid sequence: CASSRGAKEKLFF. The chain recombines TRBV25-1 with TRBJ1-4; weak D call: TRBD1 (6 bases). The CDR3 is 13 residues long. The germline gives CDR1 MGHDK, CDR2 SYGVNS. Trimming removed 6 bases at V and 8 bases at J, with 13 bases between.

The J gene is TRBJ2-7, the V gene TRBV19; TRBD2 agrees at 8 bases. The CDR3 loop spans 14 amino acids. The germline CDR1 and CDR2 sequences are LNHDA and SQIVND (reference sequence). The junction had 6 bases not matched to a gene; V was cut back by 5 bases and J by 3 bases. CDR3 in DNA: TGTGCCAGTAGTTTGTTAGCGGGATACTACGAGCAGTACTTC. The encoded protein is CASSLLAGYYEQYF.

The rearrangement links TRBV7-2 to TRBJ1-5; perhaps TRBD1 as D (5 bases). Trimming stripped 1 base from V and 3 bases from J, with 10 bases between. Germline values: CDR1 SGHTA, CDR2 FQGNSA. This CDR3 is built from 15 residues. CDR3 amino acids: CASSLVGALNQPQHF. Written as DNA, the CDR3 is TGTGCCAGCAGCTTAGTCGGGGCCCTCAATCAGCCCCAGCATTTT.

J is TRBJ1-2 and V is TRBV9; tentatively, D is TRBD1 (5 bases). V was cut by 4 bases and J by 5 bases, with 12 bases left in between. CDR1 and CDR2 (germline): SGDLS, YYNGEE. CDR3 length: 13 amino acids. CDR3 residues: CASSPGTRYGYTF. CDR3 bases: TGTGCCAGCAGCCCCGGGACTAGGTATGGCTACACCTTC.

This rearrangement joins TRBV2 to TRBJ2-7; TRBD2 is a possible D gene (6 bases). The CDR3 runs 15 residues. The germline V gene has CDR1 SNHLY and CDR2 FYNNEI. The germline V and J ends were trimmed by 8 bases and 2 bases, with 19 bases remaining between them. In nucleotides, the CDR3 is TGTGCCAGCTCCACTACAGCGGGCAGGACCTACGAGCAGTACTTC. Encoded protein: CASSTTAGRTYEQYF.

By share, this clone ranks as medium-sized. This chain links TRBV12-5 with TRBJ2-7; 11 positions match TRBD1. Germline CDR1 LGHNT, CDR2 FRNRAP. The CDR3 has 15 residues. The V gene end was trimmed by 1 base and the J gene end by 5 bases; junction bases not matched to a gene: 4. The CDR3 protein is CASGLADRGLDEQYF. The CDR3 nucleotides read TGTGCTAGTGGTTTGGCGGACAGGGGGCTCGACGAGCAGTACTTC.